Below are 3 T cell receptor beta chains sequenced from a single sample in a study of blood T cell repertoires in COVID-19. Clones were sequenced by immunoSEQ multiplex PCR, and TCRdb holds only the in-frame ones, with some missing. The sample records tens of thousands of clones, roughly 90% being singletons. Source material: peripheral blood. Every receptor here comes from an elderly man with acute or convalescent COVID-19.

CDR3: CASSLDYGPGQGRNTEAFF. The DNA of the CDR3 is TGTGCCAGCAGCTTAGATTACGGGCCGGGACAGGGTCGGAACACTGAAGCTTTCTTT. This chain connects TRBV11-2 to TRBJ1-1, with TRBD1 identical over 9 bases. The V and J ends lost 0 bases and 1 base, in that order; junction bases with no gene match: 12. This CDR3 has 19 amino acids. The germline CDR1 and CDR2 sequences are SGHAT and FQNNGV.

This CDR3 is CASSAGTEGTYQGYTF. The CDR3 coding sequence is TGTGCCAGCAGCGCCGGGACAGAAGGCACCTATCAGGGCTACACCTTC. The rearrangement links TRBV7-9 to TRBJ1-2; 7 nucleotides agree with TRBD1. The CDR3 has 16 amino acids. In germline, CDR1 is SEHNR, CDR2 FQNEAQ (reference sequence). J gave up 8 bases and V 5 bases, and 17 bases lay outside the gene matches.

The gene calls are TRBV5-4 and TRBJ2-5; perhaps TRBD1 as D (7 bases). The CDR3 loop spans 16 amino acids. The V end lost 3 bases, the J end lost 5 bases, and 20 bases lay between the germline ends. Germline V gene sequence: CDR1 SGHNT, CDR2 YYREEE (reference sequence). The DNA for the CDR3 is TGTGCCAGCAGCTCCACCCAGGGGGGCCCAACCGAGACCCAGTACTTC. Translation: CASSSTQGGPTETQYF. The variable domain in full, completed from reference TRBV5-4 and TRBJ2-5, reads ETGVTQSPTHLIKTRGQQVTLRCSSQSGHNTVSWYQQALGQGPQFIFQYYREEENGRGNFPPRFSGLQFPNYSSELNVNALELDDSALYLCASSSTQGGPTETQYFGPGTRLLVL.